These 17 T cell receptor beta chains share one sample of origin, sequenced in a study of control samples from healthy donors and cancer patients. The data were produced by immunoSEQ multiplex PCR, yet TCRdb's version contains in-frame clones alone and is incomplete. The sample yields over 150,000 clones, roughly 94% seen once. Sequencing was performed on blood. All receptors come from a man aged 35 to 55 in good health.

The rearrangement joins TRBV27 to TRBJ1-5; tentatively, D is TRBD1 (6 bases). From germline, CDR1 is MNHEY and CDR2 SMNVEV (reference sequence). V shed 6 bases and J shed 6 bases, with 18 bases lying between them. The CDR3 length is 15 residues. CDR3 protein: CASRKGGQNPQPQHF. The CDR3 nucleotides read TGTGCCAGCAGGAAAGGGGGGCAGAACCCTCAGCCCCAGCATTTT.

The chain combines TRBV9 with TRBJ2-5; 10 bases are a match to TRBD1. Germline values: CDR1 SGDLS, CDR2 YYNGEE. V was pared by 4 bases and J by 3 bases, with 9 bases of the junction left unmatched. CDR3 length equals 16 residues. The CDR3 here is CASSPRGGTGEETQYF. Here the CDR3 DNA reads TGTGCCAGCAGCCCACGGGGGGGGACAGGGGAAGAGACCCAGTACTTC.

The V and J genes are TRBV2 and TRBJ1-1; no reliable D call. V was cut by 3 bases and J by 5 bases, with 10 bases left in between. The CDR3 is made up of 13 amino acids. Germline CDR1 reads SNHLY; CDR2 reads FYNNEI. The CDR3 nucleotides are TGTGCCAGCAGTGAGCGGGGAGGGACTGAAGCTTTCTTT. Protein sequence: CASSERGGTEAFF.

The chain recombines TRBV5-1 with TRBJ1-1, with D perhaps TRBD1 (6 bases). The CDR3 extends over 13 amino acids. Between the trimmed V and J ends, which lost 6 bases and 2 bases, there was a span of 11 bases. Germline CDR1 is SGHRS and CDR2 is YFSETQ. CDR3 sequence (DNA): TGCGCCAGCACCCGGACAGCAAACACTGAAGCTTTCTTT. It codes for CASTRTANTEAFF.

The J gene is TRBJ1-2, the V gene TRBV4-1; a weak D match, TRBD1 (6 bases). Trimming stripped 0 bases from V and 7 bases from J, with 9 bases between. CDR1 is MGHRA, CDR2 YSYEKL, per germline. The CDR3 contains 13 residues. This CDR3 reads CASSQEGAVGYTF. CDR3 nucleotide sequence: TGCGCCAGCAGCCAAGAGGGGGCGGTTGGCTACACCTTC.

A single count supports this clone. This chain's CDR3 is CASSLDRTTYEQYF. The CDR3 coding sequence is TGCGCCAGCAGCTTGGACAGGACAACCTACGAGCAGTACTTC. The rearrangement links TRBV5-1 to TRBJ2-7; tentatively, D is TRBD1 (5 bases). V was pared by 0 bases and J by 2 bases, with 9 bases between. This CDR3 is built from 14 residues. Germline CDR1 reads SGHRS; CDR2 reads YFSETQ. Filled out from reference TRBV5-1 and TRBJ2-7, the complete variable domain reads KAGVTQTPRYLIKTRGQQVTLSCSPISGHRSVSWYQQTPGQGLQFLFEYFSETQRNKGNFPGRFSGRQFSNSRSEMNVSTLELGDSALYLCASSLDRTTYEQYFGPGTRLTVT.

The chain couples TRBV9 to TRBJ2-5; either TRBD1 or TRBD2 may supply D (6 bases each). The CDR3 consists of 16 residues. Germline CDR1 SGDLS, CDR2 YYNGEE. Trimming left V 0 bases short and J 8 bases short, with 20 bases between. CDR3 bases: TGTGCCAGCAGCGTAGAGGACGGAGGGGGAATTAGCACCCAGTACTTC. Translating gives CASSVEDGGGISTQYF.

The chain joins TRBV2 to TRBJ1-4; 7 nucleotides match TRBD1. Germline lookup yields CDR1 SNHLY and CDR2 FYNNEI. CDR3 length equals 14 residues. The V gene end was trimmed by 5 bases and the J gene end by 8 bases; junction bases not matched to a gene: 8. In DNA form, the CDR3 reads TGTGCCAGCAGTATTTACAGGGGCCGGGAAAAACTGTTTTTT. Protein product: CASSIYRGREKLFF.

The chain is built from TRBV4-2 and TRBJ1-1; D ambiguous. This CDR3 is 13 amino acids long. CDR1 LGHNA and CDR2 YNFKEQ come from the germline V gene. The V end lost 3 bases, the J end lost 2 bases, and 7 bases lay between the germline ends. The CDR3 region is CASSHLINTEAFF. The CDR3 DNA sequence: TGTGCCAGCAGCCACCTGATCAACACTGAAGCTTTCTTT.

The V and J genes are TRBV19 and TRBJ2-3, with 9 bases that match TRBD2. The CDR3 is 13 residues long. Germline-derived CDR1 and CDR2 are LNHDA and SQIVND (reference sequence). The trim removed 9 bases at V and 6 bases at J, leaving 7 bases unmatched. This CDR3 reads CASFSGGSDTQYF. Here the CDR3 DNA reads TGTGCCAGCTTTAGCGGGGGTTCTGATACGCAGTATTTT.

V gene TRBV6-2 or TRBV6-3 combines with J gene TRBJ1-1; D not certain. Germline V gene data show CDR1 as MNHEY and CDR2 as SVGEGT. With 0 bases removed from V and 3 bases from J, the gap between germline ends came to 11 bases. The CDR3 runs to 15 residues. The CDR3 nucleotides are TGTGCCAGCAGTTACTCGGGGAAAGTTCACACTGAAGCTTTCTTT. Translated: CASSYSGKVHTEAFF.

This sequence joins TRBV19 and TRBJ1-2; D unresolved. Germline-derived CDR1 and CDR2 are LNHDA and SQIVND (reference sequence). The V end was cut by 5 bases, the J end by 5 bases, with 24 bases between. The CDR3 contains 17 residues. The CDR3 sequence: CASSSRRDGSAFYGYTF. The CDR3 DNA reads TGTGCCAGTAGTTCGAGGAGGGATGGCAGCGCTTTTTATGGCTACACCTTC.

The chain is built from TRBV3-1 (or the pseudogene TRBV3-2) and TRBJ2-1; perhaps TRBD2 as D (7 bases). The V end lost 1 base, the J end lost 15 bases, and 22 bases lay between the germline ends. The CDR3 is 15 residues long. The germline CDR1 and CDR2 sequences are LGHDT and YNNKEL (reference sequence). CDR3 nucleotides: TGTGCCAGCAGCCAAGTGGTGTCTGTGGGGGGGCGAAGGTTCTTC. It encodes CASSQVVSVGGRRFF.

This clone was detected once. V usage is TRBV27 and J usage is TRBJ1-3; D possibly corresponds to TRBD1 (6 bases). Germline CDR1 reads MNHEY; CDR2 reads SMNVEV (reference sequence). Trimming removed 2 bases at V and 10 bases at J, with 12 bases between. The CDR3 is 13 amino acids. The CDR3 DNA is TGTGCCAGCAGTTTAGGTACAGGGAAGACCATATATTTT. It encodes CASSLGTGKTIYF.

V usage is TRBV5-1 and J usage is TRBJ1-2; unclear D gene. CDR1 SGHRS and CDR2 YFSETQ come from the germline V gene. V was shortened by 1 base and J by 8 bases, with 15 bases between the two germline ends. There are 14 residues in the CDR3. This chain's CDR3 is CASSLYTLQGGYTF. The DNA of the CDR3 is TGCGCCAGCAGCTTGTACACTCTTCAAGGGGGCTACACCTTC.

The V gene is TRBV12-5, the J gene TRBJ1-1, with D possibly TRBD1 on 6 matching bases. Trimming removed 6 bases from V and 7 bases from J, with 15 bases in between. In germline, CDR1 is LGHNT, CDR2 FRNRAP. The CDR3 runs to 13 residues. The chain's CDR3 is CASGPAGGREAFF. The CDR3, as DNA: TGTGCTAGTGGCCCGGCGGGGGGGCGTGAAGCTTTCTTT.

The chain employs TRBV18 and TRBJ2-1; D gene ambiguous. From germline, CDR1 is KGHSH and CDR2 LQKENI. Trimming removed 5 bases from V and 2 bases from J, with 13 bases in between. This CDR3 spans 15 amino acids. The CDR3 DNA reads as TGTGCCAGCTCAGCGACAATTGGGGCCTACAATGAGCAGTTCTTC. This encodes CASSATIGAYNEQFF.